A selection of T cell receptor beta chains follows, all from one sample in a study of cytomegalovirus exposure and HLA in healthy donors. Sequenced by immunoSEQ multiplex PCR; TCRdb stores in-frame clones only, minus some. Seen here are more than 95,000 clones, over 75% observed once, and the top ten hold 6.9%. The sample consisted of PBMCs. The origin of the receptors is a man aged 25 to 40 in good health and CMV-seropositive. CDR3s include the opening cysteine and the closing phenylalanine or tryptophan. Each record gives: CDR3 DNA, CDR3 protein, V gene, D gene, clone size, J gene. D genes are given only for firm matches. Some rows mark clone size as missing; the rest say once, few, many or name a class of expanded clone.

CDR3 DNA: TGTGCCAGCACGACAGGGGGGGCCCGGGGTGAAGCTTTCTTT
CDR3 protein: CASTTGGARGEAFF
V gene: TRBV6-5
D gene: TRBD1
clone size: -
J gene: TRBJ1-1

CDR3 DNA: TGTGCCAGTACGCGGGCGAGCTCCTACAATGAGCAGTTCTTC
CDR3 protein: CASTRASSYNEQFF
V gene: TRBV19
D gene: -
clone size: medium-sized
J gene: TRBJ2-1

CDR3 DNA: TGTGCCAGCAGTTCGGGAGGTGTAGACCGGTCACCCCTCCACTTT
CDR3 protein: CASSSGGVDRSPLHF
V gene: TRBV6-5
D gene: -
clone size: -
J gene: TRBJ1-6

CDR3 DNA: TGTGCCAGCAGCCAAGATAGTAACGGCGCCTTAGGGGACTATGGCTACACCTTC
CDR3 protein: CASSQDSNGALGDYGYTF
V gene: TRBV4-2
D gene: -
clone size: -
J gene: TRBJ1-2

CDR3 DNA: TGTGCCAGCAGCTTTTGGACTACCCTCTATGAGCAGTTCTTC
CDR3 protein: CASSFWTTLYEQFF
V gene: TRBV5-6
D gene: -
clone size: -
J gene: TRBJ2-1

CDR3 DNA: TGCGCCAGCAGCCAAGTAGAAAAAGTACTGAACACTGAAGCTTTCTTT
CDR3 protein: CASSQVEKVLNTEAFF
V gene: TRBV4-1
D gene: -
clone size: -
J gene: TRBJ1-1

CDR3 DNA: TGTGCCAGCAGCTACAGGGTTGAAGCTTTCTTT
CDR3 protein: CASSYRVEAFF
V gene: TRBV5-6
D gene: -
clone size: -
J gene: TRBJ1-1

CDR3 DNA: TGTGCCAGCAGTGAGGACAGGGGTGGCTATGGCTACACCTTC
CDR3 protein: CASSEDRGGYGYTF
V gene: TRBV2
D gene: TRBD1
clone size: -
J gene: TRBJ1-2

CDR3 DNA: TGTGCCAGCAGTTTATCGGACAGGGTGAAACAGCCCCAGCATTTT
CDR3 protein: CASSLSDRVKQPQHF
V gene: TRBV28
D gene: TRBD1
clone size: -
J gene: TRBJ1-5

CDR3 DNA: TGTGCCTGCAGAGGGCACAGCGTGAACACCGGGGAGCTGTTTTTT
CDR3 protein: CACRGHSVNTGELFF
V gene: TRBV30
D gene: -
clone size: -
J gene: TRBJ2-2

CDR3 DNA: TGTGCCAGCAGTGTCAAAGGAGGCTATGGCTACACCTTC
CDR3 protein: CASSVKGGYGYTF
V gene: TRBV2
D gene: -
clone size: -
J gene: TRBJ1-2

CDR3 DNA: TGTGCCAGCAGTGGACTAGCGGGGGGGATATCAGATACGCAGTATTTT
CDR3 protein: CASSGLAGGISDTQYF
V gene: TRBV2
D gene: TRBD2
clone size: -
J gene: TRBJ2-3

CDR3 DNA: TGCGCCAGCAGCCAGGTAGAGGCCAGGGCCTATGGCTACACCTTC
CDR3 protein: CASSQVEARAYGYTF
V gene: TRBV4-1
D gene: -
clone size: -
J gene: TRBJ1-2

CDR3 DNA: TGTGCCAGCAGTTCCTCGTTGGAGAGACTAAACTATGGCTACACCTTC
CDR3 protein: CASSSSLERLNYGYTF
V gene: TRBV28
D gene: -
clone size: -
J gene: TRBJ1-2

CDR3 DNA: TGCGCCAGCAGTACCGGGACAGGGGACACAGATACGCAGTATTTT
CDR3 protein: CASSTGTGDTDTQYF
V gene: TRBV5-1
D gene: TRBD1
clone size: -
J gene: TRBJ2-3

CDR3 DNA: TGTGCCAGCAGACCCGCCCGCGGGGATACTGAAGCTTTCTTT
CDR3 protein: CASRPARGDTEAFF
V gene: TRBV28
D gene: -
clone size: -
J gene: TRBJ1-1

CDR3 DNA: TGTGCCAGCAGCTTGGCCCGGGTCACCTCCTACAATGAGCAGTTCTTC
CDR3 protein: CASSLARVTSYNEQFF
V gene: TRBV5-6
D gene: -
clone size: once
J gene: TRBJ2-1

CDR3 DNA: TGTGCCAGCGCCGGGACTAGCCTCCAGCATGAGCAGTTCTTC
CDR3 protein: CASAGTSLQHEQFF
V gene: TRBV18
D gene: TRBD2
clone size: -
J gene: TRBJ2-1

CDR3 DNA: TGTGCCAGCAGCCAAGACGAGGGGGGGTCCTACGAGCAGTACTTC
CDR3 protein: CASSQDEGGSYEQYF
V gene: TRBV4-2
D gene: -
clone size: -
J gene: TRBJ2-7

CDR3 DNA: TGTGCCAGCAGCTTCGGACAGGGTCACTCCTACGAGCAGTACTTC
CDR3 protein: CASSFGQGHSYEQYF
V gene: TRBV7-9
D gene: TRBD1
clone size: -
J gene: TRBJ2-7